Listed below are T cell receptor beta chains from one sample, sequenced in a study of cytomegalovirus exposure and HLA in healthy donors. Data came from immunoSEQ multiplex PCR; TCRdb stores just in-frame clones and leaves some out. The sample yields about 150,000 clones, 75% to 90% seen once. The source material was PBMCs. The origin of the receptors is a man between 18 and 29 years old in good health and CMV-seropositive. CDR3s include the opening cysteine and the closing phenylalanine or tryptophan. A D gene is named only where the DNA matches it firmly. Not every row has a clone size; where given, it reads once, few, many or a size class.

>TRBV6-5|TRBJ2-5|-|-
CATTRGETQYF
TGTGCCACGACGAGGGGGGAGACCCAGTACTTC
>TRBV27|TRBJ2-7|-|-
CASSYSGDAYEQYF
TGTGCCAGCAGTTACTCGGGGGATGCCTACGAGCAGTACTTC
>TRBV4-1|TRBJ1-2|-|-
CASSQERTRINPIF
TGCGCCAGCAGCCAAGAACGGACACGGATTAACCCCATCTTC
>TRBV2|TRBJ2-7|TRBD1|few
CASSDPRGQIEQYF
TGTGCCAGCAGCGACCCCAGGGGGCAAATCGAGCAGTACTTC
>TRBV5-1|TRBJ2-5|-|-
CASSYAGRQETQYF
TGCGCCAGCAGCTATGCGGGGCGCCAAGAGACCCAGTACTTC
>TRBV6-4|TRBJ2-5|TRBD1|-
CASSETGGETQYF
TGTGCCAGCAGTGAAACAGGGGGAGAGACCCAGTACTTC
>TRBV2|TRBJ2-7|TRBD1|-
CASSWTGVSYEQYF
TGTGCCAGCAGTTGGACAGGGGTCTCCTACGAGCAGTACTTC
>TRBV25-1|TRBJ2-7|TRBD1|-
CASSGPGQPAYEQYF
TGTGCCAGCAGTGGACCGGGACAGCCCGCCTACGAGCAGTACTTC
>TRBV9|TRBJ1-3|-|-
CASSVSGVGNTIYF
TGTGCCAGCAGCGTGTCCGGGGTTGGAAACACCATATATTTT
>TRBV5-1|TRBJ2-5|TRBD2|-
CASSLAGVSKTQYF
TGCGCCAGCAGCTTAGCGGGGGTGAGCAAGACCCAGTACTTC
>TRBV4-3|TRBJ2-3|TRBD2|-
CASSQAGGSTGTQYF
TGCGCCAGCAGCCAAGCTGGCGGGAGCACAGGTACGCAGTATTTT
>TRBV6-5|TRBJ1-1|-|-
CASSPLDRLNTEAFF
TGTGCCAGCAGTCCCCTAGACAGATTGAACACTGAAGCTTTCTTT
>TRBV6-4|TRBJ2-3|TRBD2|-
CASSDSSGSPTDTQYF
TGTGCCAGCAGTGACTCGAGCGGGAGTCCCACAGATACGCAGTATTTT
>TRBV10-2|TRBJ1-4|-|-
CASRGVGGNDGEKLFF
TGCGCCAGCAGGGGTGTGGGGGGGAACGACGGTGAAAAACTGTTTTTT
>TRBV4-1|TRBJ2-7|TRBD2|-
CASSQETSALREQYF
TGCGCCAGCAGCCAAGAGACTAGCGCCCTAAGGGAGCAGTACTTC
>TRBV19|TRBJ1-5|TRBD1|-
CASSIGTGINQPQHF
TGTGCCAGTAGTATCGGGACAGGGATCAATCAGCCCCAGCATTTT
>TRBV5-4|TRBJ2-2|-|-
CASSLGLGELFF
TGTGCCAGCAGCTTGGGTCTCGGGGAGCTGTTTTTT
>TRBV6-6|TRBJ1-2|-|-
CASSPRTGGYGYTF
TGTGCCAGCAGTCCGCGGACTGGGGGGTATGGCTACACCTTC
>TRBV5-4|TRBJ2-2|-|few
CASSLRTGTGVVGELFF
TGTGCCAGCAGCTTGCGGACCGGGACTGGAGTTGTCGGGGAGCTGTTTTTT
>TRBV6-1|TRBJ1-6|-|-
CASSTQGSYNSPLHF
TGTGCCAGCAGTACCCAGGGATCCTATAATTCACCCCTCCACTTT
>TRBV11-2|TRBJ2-5|-|-
CASSFAGETQYF
TGTGCCAGCAGCTTCGCGGGGGAGACCCAGTACTTC
>TRBV2|TRBJ1-5|-|-
CASSLQSHSNQPQHF
TGTGCCAGCAGTCTACAGAGTCATAGCAATCAGCCCCAGCATTTT
>TRBV7-3|TRBJ2-5|-|-
CASSPQGQETQYF
TGTGCCAGCAGCCCTCAGGGCCAAGAGACCCAGTACTTC
>TRBV5-5|TRBJ1-2|-|-
CASSLPPNSPGYTF
TGTGCCAGCAGCTTGCCACCTAATTCCCCAGGCTACACCTTC
>TRBV5-6|TRBJ1-5|-|-
CASSSSENQPQHF
TGTGCCAGCAGCTCCTCCGAGAATCAGCCCCAGCATTTT
>TRBV5-1|TRBJ2-3|-|-
CASSFREVTDTQYF
TGCGCCAGCAGCTTCAGGGAAGTCACAGATACGCAGTATTTT
>TRBV13|TRBJ2-6|TRBD1|-
CASSYPHRGKGPNVLTF
TGTGCCAGCAGCTATCCTCACAGGGGTAAAGGACCTAACGTCCTGACTTTC
>TRBV7-3|TRBJ1-2|-|once
CASSLYGSGGGYTF
TGTGCCAGCAGCTTATACGGCAGCGGGGGAGGCTACACCTTC
>TRBV11-3|TRBJ2-1|TRBD2|-
CASSPNLGRGGDNEQFF
TGTGCCAGCAGCCCAAATCTAGGGCGGGGAGGGGACAATGAGCAGTTCTTC
>TRBV27|TRBJ2-7|-|-
CASSPRGGSQDEQYF
TGTGCCAGCAGCCCCAGGGGTGGGTCTCAGGACGAGCAGTACTTC
>TRBV27|TRBJ2-3|-|-
CASSLPSSKGDTQYF
TGTGCCAGCAGTTTACCCTCCTCTAAGGGGGATACGCAGTATTTT
>TRBV5-1|TRBJ2-7|-|-
CASSLYGGSYEQYF
TGCGCCAGCAGCTTGTACGGCGGCTCCTACGAGCAGTACTTC
>TRBV27|TRBJ1-5|-|-
CASSLGGPLHQPQHF
TGTGCCAGCAGTTTAGGGGGCCCTCTCCATCAGCCCCAGCATTTT
>TRBV14|TRBJ2-7|-|once
CASSQATGRSYEQYF
TGTGCCAGCAGCCAGGCGACAGGGAGGTCCTACGAGCAGTACTTC
>TRBV4-1|TRBJ1-2|-|-
CASSHIIRGNDYGYTF
TGCGCCAGCAGCCATATCATAAGAGGGAACGACTATGGCTACACCTTC
>TRBV5-1|TRBJ1-3|-|-
CASSLGGVENTIYF
TGCGCCAGCAGCTTGGGAGGAGTGGAAAACACCATATATTTT
>TRBV5-6|TRBJ1-3|-|-
CASSRERSSGNTIYF
TGTGCCAGCAGCCGAGAACGAAGCTCTGGAAACACCATATATTTT
>TRBV2|TRBJ1-2|TRBD1|few
CASRYRGRNGYTF
TGTGCCAGCAGGTACAGGGGGCGGAATGGCTACACCTTC
>TRBV5-1|TRBJ1-1|-|-
CASWGGSEAFF
TGCGCCAGCTGGGGAGGCTCTGAAGCTTTCTTT
>TRBV19|TRBJ1-3|-|-
CASSTAVSGNTIYF
TGTGCCAGTAGTACAGCGGTCTCTGGAAACACCATATATTTT
>TRBV9|TRBJ2-1|-|-
CASSEGTLATSYNEQFF
TGTGCCAGCAGCGAGGGGACCCTAGCGACCTCCTACAATGAGCAGTTCTTC
>TRBV18|TRBJ2-3|TRBD1|-
CASSPRTGANTDTQYF
TGTGCCAGCTCACCACGGACAGGGGCTAACACAGATACGCAGTATTTT
>TRBV5-4|TRBJ1-1|-|once
CASSHEGSMNTEAFF
TGTGCCAGCAGTCACGAGGGATCTATGAACACTGAAGCTTTCTTT
>TRBV5-8|TRBJ1-2|TRBD1|-
CASSSRQGTAYGYTF
TGTGCCAGCAGCTCCCGACAGGGAACGGCCTATGGCTACACCTTC